The T cell receptor (beta chain) described here comes from a study of cytomegalovirus exposure and HLA in healthy donors. Findings and limits, study-wide: In terms of immune exposure information, only CMV serostatus was available. A later analysis found TCR association rates differed by HLA locus, highest for DRB1 and lowest for HLA-C.

V was clipped by 0 bases and J by 4 bases; unmatched bases: 6. The CDR3 length is 15 residues. CDR1 and CDR2 (germline): SGHRS, YFSETQ. PCR used 60 Vbeta primers and 13 Jbeta primers. The assay was immunoSEQ multiplex PCR, and TCRdb's table has in-frame clones only and misses some. The table records more than 120,000 clones, roughly 80% of them present only once. As concerns this clone: Its antigen remains unidentified.

The sequence was obtained from a woman aged 25 to 39 in good health and CMV-seronegative. Material for sequencing was PBMCs. The chain couples TRBV5-1 to TRBJ2-7; TRBD1 agrees at 8 bases. The CDR3 region is CASSLDPGGGYEQYF. CDR3 bases: TGCGCCAGCAGCTTGGATCCAGGGGGCGGGTACGAGCAGTACTTC.